The 25 T cell receptor beta chains listed next were all sequenced from one sample in a study of Tregs in tolerant kidney transplant recipients. TCRdb's copy holds only in-frame clones and misses some; the assay was immunoSEQ multiplex PCR. The sample totals tens of thousands of clones. The sample was CD4+ T cells from blood, taken before the transplant. Receptors originate from a human donor who received a combined kidney and bone marrow transplant.

In regard to this clone: The CDR3 end is not reached by the read, which stops 3 residues before it; the germline J gene fills it in. The chain couples TRBV6-1 to TRBJ1-5; D ambiguous. Germline V CDR1 and CDR2: MNHNS, SASEGT. V dropped 4 bases and J dropped 3 bases, with 7 bases sitting between them. CDR3 length equals 13 residues. CDR3 bases read: TGTGCCAGCAGTGCCAGGCTCAATCAGCCC. The encoded protein is CASSARLNQP. The CDR3 in its entirety is CASSARLNQPQHF.

For this clone: The read ends 3 residues before the CDR3 terminus; that terminus is restored from the germline J gene. V gene TRBV5-1 combines with J gene TRBJ2-5; TRBD2 matches 10 bases. Germline-derived CDR1 and CDR2 are SGHRS and YFSETQ. V lost 4 bases and J lost 1; bases outside the gene matches: 7. The CDR3 is 16 amino acids. CDR3 protein: CASSAGLAESQETQYF. The part of the CDR3 DNA that was read is TGCGCCAGCAGCGCAGGACTAGCGGAGAGCCAAGAGACC.

Points on this clone: The read stops 3 residues short of the end of the CDR3; the missing end is completed from the germline J gene. The chain links TRBV10-3 to TRBJ2-7; 9 bases map to TRBD2. The germline V gene encodes CDR1 ENHRY and CDR2 SYGVKD. Losses at the gene ends were 6 bases for V and 3 bases for J; bases not matched to a gene: 12. There are 16 residues in the CDR3. The CDR3 is CAIRGSGSAKGYEQYF. The part of the CDR3 DNA that was read is TGTGCCATCAGGGGTAGCGGGAGCGCCAAAGGCTACGAG.

In the case of this clone: The read comes to an end 3 residues before the CDR3 does, leaving the germline J gene to fill in the end. This sequence joins TRBV2 and TRBJ2-1, with a weak D call TRBD2 (6 bases). This CDR3 has 14 amino acids. Deletions cut 2 bases from V and 7 bases from J, with 12 bases between. Germline V gene lookup returns CDR1 SNHLY and CDR2 FYNNEI. CDR3 amino acids: CASSEFPGGNEQFF. CDR3 DNA (partial): TGTGCCAGCAGTGAATTCCCCGGGGGAAATGAG.

Comments on this clone: The read gets to within 3 residues of the CDR3 end, and the germline J gene fills in the rest. The rearrangement uses TRBV25-1 and TRBJ2-1; 11 bases match TRBD2. CDR1 and CDR2 (germline): MGHDK, SYGVNS. The CDR3 runs 15 residues. Trimming cost V 2 bases and J 6 bases; bases outside gene matches: 3. The CDR3 DNA, read in part, is TGTGCCAGCAGTGAAATCCTAGCGGGAGGCAATGAG. Residues: CASSEILAGGNE. From start to end, the CDR3 is CASSEILAGGNEQFF.

Points on this clone: The read ends 3 residues shy of where the CDR3 ends; the end is completed using the germline J gene. The V call is TRBV5-1, the J call TRBJ2-3; D may be TRBD2 (5 bases). V lost 1 base to trimming and J lost 0 bases, with 15 bases between them. CDR1 SGHRS and CDR2 YFSETQ come from the germline V gene. The CDR3 totals 17 residues. CDR3 amino acids: CASSLKADFLSTDTQYF. Incomplete CDR3 DNA: TGCGCCAGCAGCTTGAAGGCGGACTTTTTAAGCACAGATACG.

Note on this clone: The read ends 3 residues early relative to the CDR3; the germline J gene fills the gap. The chain is built from TRBV11-1 and TRBJ2-2; tentative D call: TRBD1 (6 bases). Trimming shortened V by 5 bases and J by 5 bases, and 15 bases separated the two germline ends. The CDR3 loop spans 15 amino acids. Germline assignment: CDR1 SGHAT and CDR2 FQDESV (reference sequence). The CDR3 sequence is CASSTQGSKTGELFF. CDR3 bases read: TGTGCCAGCAGCACCCAGGGGTCTAAGACCGGGGAG.

To note about this clone: Coverage ceases 3 residues before the CDR3 finishes, and the germline J gene fills in the end. The V and J genes are TRBV20-1 and TRBJ2-2, with 11 bases fitting TRBD2. The CDR3 is made up of 16 amino acids. The germline gives CDR1 DFQATT, CDR2 SNEGSKA (reference sequence). V shed 3 bases and J 3 bases; nucleotides not matched to a gene: 6. This chain's CDR3 is CSASHTSGRDTGELFF. The part of the CDR3 DNA that was read is TGCAGTGCTAGCCATACTAGCGGGAGAGACACCGGGGAG.

Notes on this clone: The observed sequence ends 3 residues before the CDR3 terminus, with the missing tail filled in from the germline J gene. The rearrangement links TRBV19 to TRBJ2-7; no reliable D call. V lost 5 bases and J 2 bases, leaving 10 bases between the germline ends. The CDR3 sequence is 13 residues long. Per the germline V gene, CDR1 is LNHDA and CDR2 is SQIVND (reference sequence). The part of the CDR3 DNA that was read is TGTGCCAGTAGTCCTCAACTCACCTACGAG. The encoded protein is CASSPQLTYE. The complete CDR3 sequence is CASSPQLTYEQYF. Full variable domain (remainder filled in from reference TRBV19 and TRBJ2-7): DGGITQSPKYLFRKEGQNVTLSCEQNLNHDAMYWYRQDPGQGLRLIYYSQIVNDFQKGDIAEGYSVSREKKESFPLTVTSAQKNPTAFYLCASSPQLTYEQYFGPGTRLTVT.

Concerning this clone: The CDR3 is cut off 3 residues early in the read; its end comes from the germline J gene. The rearrangement uses TRBV2 and TRBJ2-5; 10 bases are shared with TRBD2. Germline V gene data show CDR1 as SNHLY and CDR2 as FYNNEI. The CDR3 has 14 amino acids. The J segment lost 4 bases and the V segment lost 4 bases, leaving 3 bases of the junction unmatched. CDR3 DNA, as far as it was read: TGTGCCAGCAGTGTTACTAGCGGGGCAGAGACC. Translating it yields CASSVTSGAET. The CDR3, in full, reads CASSVTSGAETQYF.

Points on this clone: Coverage ceases 3 residues before the CDR3 finishes, and the germline J gene fills in the end. This chain uses TRBV18 with TRBJ2-7, with TRBD2 as a possible D gene (5 bases). V was clipped by 3 bases and J by 3 bases, with 18 bases between them. Per germline, CDR1 KGHSH and CDR2 LQKENI. The CDR3 sequence is 16 residues long. CDR3 region: CASSPPDRGFDYEQYF. CDR3 DNA (partial): TGTGCCAGCTCACCTCCCGACCGAGGGTTCGACTACGAG.

For this clone: The sequenced fragment ends 3 residues before the CDR3 boundary, so the rest is inferred from the germline J gene. This sequence joins TRBV10-3 and TRBJ1-1, with 9 bases matching TRBD1. There are 14 residues in the CDR3. Losses at the gene ends were 6 bases for V and 1 base for J; bases not matched to a gene: 3. Per the germline V gene, CDR1 is ENHRY and CDR2 is SYGVKD. The sequenced CDR3 bases are TGTGCCATCAGACGGGACAGGGAGAACACTGAA. This sequence encodes CAIRRDRENTE. The full CDR3 protein is CAIRRDRENTEAFF.

As to this clone: The read ends 3 residues shy of where the CDR3 ends; the end is completed using the germline J gene. The rearrangement joins TRBV18 to TRBJ1-2; 7 positions match TRBD1. The trim removed 1 base at V and 3 bases at J, leaving 8 bases unmatched. The V gene's germline CDR1 is KGHSH and CDR2 LQKENI. CDR3 length equals 16 residues. The CDR3 DNA, read in part, is TGTGCCAGCTCACCACTCGGGTCAGGGGGAGACTATGGC. Translated, it gives CASSPLGSGGDYG. The full CDR3 protein reads CASSPLGSGGDYGYTF.

Note on this clone: Coverage ceases 3 residues before the CDR3 finishes, and the germline J gene fills in the end. The V call is TRBV7-6, the J call TRBJ2-3; no clear D. Germline V CDR1 and CDR2: SGHVS, FNYEAQ. The V gene lost 6 bases and the J gene lost 0 bases, with 10 bases spanning the gap. This CDR3 has 14 residues. CDR3: CASRSSQSTDTQYF. CDR3 DNA (partial): TGTGCCAGCAGATCCTCGCAGAGCACAGATACG.

In the case of this clone: The observed sequence ends 3 residues before the CDR3 terminus, with the missing tail filled in from the germline J gene. This same CDR3 is encoded by further DNA sequences in the sample. The chain recombines TRBV18 with TRBJ2-1, with D uncertain. Trimming cost V 1 base and J 5 bases, with 12 bases left between them. Germline V gene sequence: CDR1 KGHSH, CDR2 LQKENI. The length of the CDR3 is 15 residues. The CDR3 loop is CASSPRLVGNNEQFF. The sequenced part of the CDR3 DNA is TGTGCCAGCTCACCACGTCTGGTGGGCAACAATGAG.

A note on this clone: The sequence runs out 3 residues before the end of the CDR3; the remainder is reconstructed from the germline J gene. This chain uses TRBV6-1 with TRBJ2-7; TRBD2 is a possible D gene (5 bases). Germline V gene data show CDR1 as MNHNS and CDR2 as SASEGT. The V end was cut by 0 bases, the J end by 4 bases, with 13 bases between. This CDR3 spans 15 amino acids. The DNA read from the CDR3 is TGTGCCAGCAGTGAAGCGCGGGTAGGAGTATACGAG. Translated, it gives CASSEARVGVYE. The whole CDR3 protein is CASSEARVGVYEQYF.

In regard to this clone: The sequence runs out 3 residues before the end of the CDR3; the remainder is reconstructed from the germline J gene. V gene TRBV5-1 combines with J gene TRBJ1-2; TRBD1 is a possible D gene (5 bases). The CDR3 runs 15 residues. Trimming removed 3 bases at V and 0 bases at J, with 12 bases between. In germline, CDR1 is SGHRS, CDR2 YFSETQ. Incomplete CDR3 DNA: TGCGCCAGCAGCTCTACGACAGCTACTAACTATGGC. This codes for CASSSTTATNYG. In full, the CDR3 reads CASSSTTATNYGYTF.

Remarks on this clone: The read halts 3 residues ahead of the CDR3 end, with the missing end drawn from the germline J gene. The rearrangement uses TRBV11-2 and TRBJ2-3, with D tentatively TRBD1 (6 bases). Germline V gene sequence: CDR1 SGHAT, CDR2 FQNNGV. V was trimmed by 5 bases and J by 2 bases, leaving 14 bases between them. The CDR3 runs 15 residues. CDR3 bases read: TGTGCCAGCAGCCTACAGGGTGTGCACACAGATACG. Protein sequence: CASSLQGVHTDT. The full CDR3 is CASSLQGVHTDTQYF.

A remark on this clone: The read ends 3 residues early relative to the CDR3; the germline J gene fills the gap. The V call is TRBV18, the J call TRBJ1-2; D is ambiguous. This CDR3 comprises 13 residues. Trimming took 3 bases from V and 2 from J, leaving 7 bases between them. Germline CDR1 is KGHSH and CDR2 is LQKENI. The part of the CDR3 DNA that was read is TGTGCCAGCTCACCCGAACAGAACTATGGC. Its translation is CASSPEQNYG. The full CDR3 protein reads CASSPEQNYGYTF.

The sequenced CDR3 bases are TGCAGTGCTAGGGGGGCGGGAGGGCCCAGGAGTGAG. Translation: CSARGAGGPRSE. The complete CDR3 sequence is CSARGAGGPRSEQFF. J is TRBJ2-1 and V is TRBV20-1, with 9 bases fitting TRBD2. The read terminates 3 residues ahead of where the CDR3 ends, so the germline J gene completes it. The CDR3 contains 15 residues. CDR1 is DFQATT and CDR2 is SNEGSKA in the germline V gene (reference sequence). Trimming cost V 3 bases and J 9 bases; bases outside gene matches: 12.

On this clone: Read coverage stops 3 residues before the CDR3 terminus; the germline J gene supplies the remainder. The chain joins TRBV5-1 to TRBJ2-1, with a possible D match to TRBD1 (5 bases). This CDR3 has 15 residues. Looked up from germline, CDR1 is SGHRS and CDR2 is YFSETQ. V dropped 0 bases and J dropped 4 bases, with 11 bases sitting between them. The DNA read from the CDR3 is TGCGCCAGCAGCTTGGAGGCAGGGATATACAATGAG. This codes for CASSLEAGIYNE. The CDR3 in its entirety is CASSLEAGIYNEQFF.

For this clone: The CDR3 end is not reached by the read, which stops 3 residues before it; the germline J gene fills it in. The chain links TRBV7-3 to TRBJ2-7; 8 bases agree with TRBD1. The junction had 8 bases not matched to a gene; V was cut back by 5 bases and J by 2 bases. The germline V gene has CDR1 SGHTA and CDR2 FQGTGA. This CDR3 region has 15 residues. CDR3 DNA (partial): TGTGCCAGCAGCACCCAGGGGACAGGTCCCTACGAG. As protein: CASSTQGTGPYE. Given in full, the CDR3 is CASSTQGTGPYEQYF. Together with reference TRBV7-3 and TRBJ2-7, the CDR3 gives the full variable domain: GAGVSQTPSNKVTEKGKYVELRCDPISGHTALYWYRQSLGQGPEFLIYFQGTGAADDSGLPNDRFFAVRPEGSVSTLKIQRTERGDSAVYLCASSTQGTGPYEQYFGPGTRLTVT.

As for this clone: The read ends 3 residues before the CDR3 terminus; that terminus is restored from the germline J gene. The chain recombines TRBV5-6 with TRBJ1-4; 9 nucleotides line up with TRBD1. This CDR3 is built from 15 residues. Germline trimming cut 0 bases from V and 7 bases from J; bases unmatched to any gene: 4. Germline V gene sequence: CDR1 SGHDT, CDR2 YYEEEE. The CDR3 loop reads CASSLEGTGFEKLFF. Incomplete CDR3 DNA: TGTGCCAGCAGCTTGGAAGGGACAGGGTTTGAAAAA.

On this clone itself: Coverage ceases 3 residues before the CDR3 finishes, and the germline J gene fills in the end. The genes are TRBV19 and TRBJ1-2; tentatively, D is TRBD1 (6 bases). Germline loops: CDR1 LNHDA, CDR2 SQIVND (reference sequence). The V and J ends lost 4 bases and 2 bases respectively, with 14 bases between them. The CDR3 spans 15 residues. The CDR3 loop reads CASSTTGSWNYGYTF. The DNA read from the CDR3 is TGTGCCAGTAGTACGACAGGATCGTGGAACTATGGC.

This CDR3 is CASKSGVNTGELFF. CDR3 bases read: TGTGCCAGCAAAAGCGGAGTCAACACCGGGGAG. V gene TRBV7-3 combines with J gene TRBJ2-2; perhaps TRBD2 as D (5 bases). The read stops 3 residues short of the end of the CDR3; the missing end is completed from the germline J gene. CDR3 length: 14 residues. The germline V gene encodes CDR1 SGHTA and CDR2 FQGTGA. V lost 7 bases and J lost 2, with 11 bases in between.